This T cell receptor beta chain is from a study of CD8 T cells in ankylosing spondylitis (dated by TCRdb to about 2017). Background on the whole study: To find TCR variants linked to disease, the study profiled T cell receptor beta repertoires in ankylosing spondylitis patients and healthy donors. In total, the full study cohort was made up of some 110 healthy donors and 25 to 30 ankylosing spondylitis patients. Samples of peripheral blood were taken, and for ankylosing spondylitis patients, synovial fluid was collected as well.

About this clonotype: Its antigen is unknown. The sample holds no much larger clone one base away, and base qualities are not on file.

The run used an Illumina HiSeq 2500. Quantitative 5'-RACE with molecular barcodes was the method used to prepare the TCR beta libraries. The paper's data handling went like this. A new computational method based on a probabilistic model of VDJ rearrangement was used to identify disease-linked TCR variants. Using fastp at Q25 and MiXCR, TCRdb reprocessed the public reads and kept productive beta chains. Records with the same CDR3 protein are collapsed into one entry carrying the most frequent genes and DNA. These V and J calls are TCRdb output, not the study's own analysis. This sample lists about 240,000 distinct CDR3 sequences; 8% to 9.5% were detected once. The biggest ten clones account for almost 7% of the sample. Paper-wide results and their limitations: Blood from ankylosing spondylitis patients appeared to be characterized by a TCR beta motif made up of several highly homologous amino acid variants. Some of the motif variants had been reported before in the synovial fluid and blood of reactive arthritis patients, a finding that suggests common disease-initiation mechanisms. The disease-linked clones were reported to be significantly enriched in matched synovial fluid samples from ankylosing spondylitis patients. A CD8+ phenotype was shown by the disease-linked clones, which were found at relatively low frequencies in peripheral blood.

Trimmed from V: 5 bases; trimmed from J: 1 base; junction bases lacking a gene match: 17. CDR3 length: 20 amino acids, cysteine to phenylalanine. Solely the CDR3 DNA is kept, with 60 bases framed from the first base. CDR1 and CDR2, looked up from the germline V gene (reference sequence), are MNHEY and SMNVEV. The material sequenced was blood, either unsorted or a sorted T cell fraction (not recorded which). The rearranged chain carries TRBV27 and TRBJ1-6; the junction holds 7 bases that match TRBD1. This TCR was sampled from a male donor with ankylosing spondylitis or in good health (not recorded which). DNA sequence: TGTGCCAGCAGTCCAGGGGGAGGGGTAGGGATTGCGTCCTATAATTCACCCCTCCACTTT. Its amino acids are CASSPGGGVGIASYNSPLHF.